This TCR beta chain was captured by sequencing in a study of sequential checkpoint blockade in melanoma. Study context: DNA from around 90 pretreatment tumor samples underwent TCRβ immunosequencing. Twenty-two patients had matched tumor biopsies before treatment and at week 13 after nivolumab or ipilimumab alone.

Study-level points and caveats: PD-L1 staining and CD8+ counts, not mutational load, tracked tumor T-cell clonality.

The treatment: randomized to nivolumab then ipilimumab (arm A) or the reverse (arm B). This clone was detected many times. Antigen unknown. Generated by immunoSEQ multiplex PCR, the TCRdb table keeps only in-frame clones and is missing some. The data contain about 18,000 clones, approximately 27% of them seen just once; the ten biggest clones take up 7.2%. The CDR3 is made up of 15 amino acids. Germline V CDR1 and CDR2: SGHNT, YENEEA. V was trimmed by 2 bases and J by 3 bases, leaving 11 bases between them. The sample in question was tumor tissue (inferred from file names), obtained from a patient given nivolumab and ipilimumab in sequence. V and J are TRBV11-3 and TRBJ1-5; D remains unclear. The source of this sequence is a human donor with melanoma. CDR3 loop: CASSLIQVSNQPQHF. In DNA form, the CDR3 reads TGTGCCAGCAGCTTAATCCAGGTTTCCAATCAGCCCCAGCATTTT.